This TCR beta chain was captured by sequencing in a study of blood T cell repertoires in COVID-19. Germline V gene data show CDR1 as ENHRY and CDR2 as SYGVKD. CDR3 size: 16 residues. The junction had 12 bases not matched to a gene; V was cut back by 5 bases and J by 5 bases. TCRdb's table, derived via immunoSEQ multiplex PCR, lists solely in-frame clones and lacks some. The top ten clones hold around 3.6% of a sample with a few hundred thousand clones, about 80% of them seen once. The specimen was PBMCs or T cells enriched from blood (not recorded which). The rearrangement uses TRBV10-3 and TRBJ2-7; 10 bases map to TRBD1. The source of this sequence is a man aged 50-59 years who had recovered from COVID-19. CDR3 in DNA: TGTGCCATCAGTCAATTCAAAACCGGGACAGGGGACGAGCAGTACTTC. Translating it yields CAISQFKTGTGDEQYF.